The text below deals with one TCR beta chain. Germline CDR1 reads ENHRY; CDR2 reads SYGVKD. The length of the CDR3 is 13 residues. Trimming removed 3 bases at V and 3 bases at J, with 9 bases between. This record comes from a study of blood T cell repertoires in COVID-19. Study as a whole: Whether acute or convalescent, the COVID-19 samples came from the United States, Italy and Spain. T cells, B-cell-depleted T cells, or PBMCs supplied cDNA or gDNA.

Per the study methods: Amplified reference gene primers provided the basis for estimating nucleated cell counts. Assay: immunoSEQ multiplex PCR; the TCRdb copy retains only in-frame clones and omits some. V, J and clone size derive from that table, while D and trimming were established from the DNA sequence. Seen here are about 260,000 clones, almost 85% observed once, and the top ten hold 1.9%. The sequencing sample was made of peripheral blood. The chain has TRBV10-3 and TRBJ2-7; TRBD2 is a possible D gene (6 bases). This TCR was recovered from a woman older than 75 with acute or convalescent COVID-19. CDR3 DNA sequence: TGTGCCATCAGTGATGGGCGGGACTACGAGCAGTACTTC. Encoded protein: CAISDGRDYEQYF.